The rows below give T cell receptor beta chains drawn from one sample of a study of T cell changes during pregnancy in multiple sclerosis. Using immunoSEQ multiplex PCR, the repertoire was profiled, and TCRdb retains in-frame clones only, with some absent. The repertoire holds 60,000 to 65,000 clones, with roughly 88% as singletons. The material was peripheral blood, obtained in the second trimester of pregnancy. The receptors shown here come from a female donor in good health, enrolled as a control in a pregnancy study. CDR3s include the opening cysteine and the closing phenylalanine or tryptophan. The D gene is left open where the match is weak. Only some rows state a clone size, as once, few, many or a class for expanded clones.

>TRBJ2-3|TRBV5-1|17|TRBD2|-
CASSLPLAGEVTDTQYF
TGCGCCAGCAGCTTGCCCTTAGCGGGAGAAGTGACAGATACGCAGTATTTT
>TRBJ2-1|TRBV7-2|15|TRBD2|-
CASRRELAARYEQFF
TGTGCCAGCAGGAGGGAGCTAGCGGCTAGGTATGAGCAGTTCTTC
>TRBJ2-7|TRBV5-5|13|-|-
CASSLDGAYEQYF
TGTGCCAGCAGCTTGGACGGAGCCTACGAGCAGTACTTC
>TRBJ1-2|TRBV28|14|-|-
CASSYVAGEGGYTF
TGTGCCAGCAGTTATGTGGCAGGGGAAGGTGGCTACACCTTC
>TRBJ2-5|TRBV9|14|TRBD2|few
CASSTSGPQETQYF
TGTGCCAGCAGTACTAGCGGGCCACAAGAGACCCAGTACTTC
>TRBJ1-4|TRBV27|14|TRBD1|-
CASSQGQGWEKLFF
TGTGCCAGCAGTCAGGGACAGGGGTGGGAAAAACTGTTTTTT
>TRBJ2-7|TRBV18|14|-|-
CASSPSRENYEQYF
TGTGCCAGCTCACCATCCCGGGAGAACTACGAGCAGTACTTC
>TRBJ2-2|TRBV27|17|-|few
CASSLLWTAVATGELFF
TGTGCCAGCAGTTTATTGTGGACAGCGGTGGCCACCGGGGAGCTGTTTTTT
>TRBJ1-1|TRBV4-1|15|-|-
CASSQEPDPGFQAFF
TGCGCCAGCAGCCAAGAACCGGACCCGGGATTCCAAGCTTTCTTT
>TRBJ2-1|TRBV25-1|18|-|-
CASSEYGSMTGTYNEQFF
TGTGCCAGCAGTGAATATGGATCGATGACAGGCACTTACAATGAGCAGTTCTTC
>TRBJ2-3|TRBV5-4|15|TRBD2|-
CASSPERDRTDTQYF
TGTGCCAGCAGCCCGGAGCGGGATCGCACAGATACGCAGTATTTT
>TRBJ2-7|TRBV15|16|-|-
CATSAESQGHLYEQYF
TGTGCCACCAGCGCTGAGTCCCAGGGACATCTCTACGAGCAGTACTTC
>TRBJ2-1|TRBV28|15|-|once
CASMNGVAVYNEQFF
TGTGCCTCCATGAACGGGGTAGCGGTCTACAATGAGCAGTTCTTC
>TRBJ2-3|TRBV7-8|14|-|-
CASSAERFTDTQYF
TGTGCCAGCAGCGCAGAGCGGTTCACAGATACGCAGTATTTT